A selection of T cell receptor beta chains follows, all from one sample in a study of CD8+ T cells in alopecia areata. Sequencing used immunoSEQ multiplex PCR; TCRdb keeps in-frame clones, though not all of them. The sample contains about 190,000 clones, around 60% of which appear only once. The sample consisted of CD4+ T cells sorted from blood, taken around week 50, from a patient treated with tofacitinib. The origin of the receptors is a human donor with alopecia areata. CDR3s include the opening cysteine and the closing phenylalanine or tryptophan. The order of the fields is D gene, J gene, CDR3 length, clone size, V gene, CDR3 DNA, CDR3 protein. D genes are given only for firm matches. A row's size may be missing; if present it is once, few, many or a size class.

>TRBD1|TRBJ2-2|15|.|TRBV29-1
TGCAGCGTCCATAGTGGGACAGGGTTCACCGGGGAGCTGTTTTTT
CSVHSGTGFTGELFF
>.|TRBJ2-7|13|.|TRBV4-3
TGCGCCAGCAGCCAAGTTGACGGCTACGAGCAGTACTTC
CASSQVDGYEQYF
>.|TRBJ2-7|12|.|TRBV25-1
TGTGCCAGCAGTTCGCTATCGCACGAGCAGTACTTC
CASSSLSHEQYF
>.|TRBJ1-2|14|.|TRBV25-1
TGTGCCAGCAGCGAGACGGGGCGAGACTATGGCTACACCTTC
CASSETGRDYGYTF
>.|TRBJ2-3|16|.|TRBV29-1
TGCAGCGTCGCCTGGGGAGCAGGGCAGGGCACAGATACGCAGTATTTT
CSVAWGAGQGTDTQYF
>.|TRBJ1-1|10|.|TRBV30
TGTGCCTGGATAAGCACTGAAGCTTTCTTT
CAWISTEAFF
>.|TRBJ2-5|16|few|TRBV7-6
TGTGCCAGCAGCCCACGGACAGCGCTCCTACAAGAGACCCAGTACTTC
CASSPRTALLQETQYF
>TRBD1|TRBJ2-7|14|once|TRBV10-3
TGTGCCATCAGTGAACAGGGGGCGCGGGACGAGCAGTACTTC
CAISEQGARDEQYF
>TRBD1|TRBJ1-5|14|.|TRBV2
TGTGCCAGCAGTGGGACAGGGGGTAATCAGCCCCAGCATTTT
CASSGTGGNQPQHF
>.|TRBJ2-5|13|.|TRBV29-1
TGCAGCGTAACAACTCTGGCCCAAGAGACCCAGTACTTC
CSVTTLAQETQYF
>TRBD2|TRBJ2-1|15|.|TRBV6-5
TGTGCCAGCAGCCCCGGACTAGCGGGGGTGTATGAGCAGTTCTTC
CASSPGLAGVYEQFF
>TRBD2|TRBJ2-3|15|once|TRBV30
TGTGCCTGGAGTGTACAAGCGGGGCCGACAGATACGCAGTATTTT
CAWSVQAGPTDTQYF
>TRBD1|TRBJ1-6|16|.|TRBV25-1
TGTGCCAGCAGTGAAAGAGGACAGGGCGTGCGATCACCCCTCCACTTT
CASSERGQGVRSPLHF
>.|TRBJ2-5|14|.|TRBV4-2
TGTGCCAGCAGCCAAGGGTTAAAGGGAGAGACCCAGTACTTC
CASSQGLKGETQYF
>.|TRBJ1-1|13|.|TRBV29-1
TGCAGCGTTAACGGGCGGTTGAACACTGAAGCTTTCTTT
CSVNGRLNTEAFF
>TRBD1|TRBJ1-2|14|.|TRBV7-9
TGTGCCAGCAGCTCGACAGGGGGCAGCTTTGGCTACACCTTC
CASSSTGGSFGYTF
>TRBD1|TRBJ2-5|16|many|TRBV7-8
TGTGCCAGCAGCTTAGCAACGGGACAGGGGAGGGAGACCCAGTACTTC
CASSLATGQGRETQYF
>.|TRBJ2-3|14|.|TRBV5-1
TGCGCCAGCAGCTTGCAAGGCCACACAGATACGCAGTATTTT
CASSLQGHTDTQYF
>.|TRBJ1-1|14|.|TRBV19
TGTGCCAGTAGTATCGATGGGCAGTATGTGAGGGCTTTCTTT
CASSIDGQYVRAFF